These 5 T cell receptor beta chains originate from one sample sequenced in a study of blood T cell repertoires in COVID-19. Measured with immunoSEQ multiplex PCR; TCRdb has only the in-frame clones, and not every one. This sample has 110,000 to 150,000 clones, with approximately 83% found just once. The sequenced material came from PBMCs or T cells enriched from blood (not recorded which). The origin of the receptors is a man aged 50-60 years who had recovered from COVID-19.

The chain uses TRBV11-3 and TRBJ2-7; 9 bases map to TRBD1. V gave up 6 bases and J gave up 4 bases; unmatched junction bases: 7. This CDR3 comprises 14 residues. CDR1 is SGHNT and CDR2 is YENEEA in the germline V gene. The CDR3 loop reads CASSLGTGPYEQYF. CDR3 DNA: TGTGCCAGCAGTTTGGGGACAGGGCCATACGAGCAGTACTTC.

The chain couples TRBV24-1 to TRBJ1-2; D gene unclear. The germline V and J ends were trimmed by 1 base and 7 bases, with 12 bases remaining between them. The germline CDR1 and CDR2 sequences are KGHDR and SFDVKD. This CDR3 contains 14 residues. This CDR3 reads CATSDFGRVSGYTF. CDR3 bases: TGTGCCACCAGTGATTTTGGGAGGGTCTCTGGCTACACCTTC.

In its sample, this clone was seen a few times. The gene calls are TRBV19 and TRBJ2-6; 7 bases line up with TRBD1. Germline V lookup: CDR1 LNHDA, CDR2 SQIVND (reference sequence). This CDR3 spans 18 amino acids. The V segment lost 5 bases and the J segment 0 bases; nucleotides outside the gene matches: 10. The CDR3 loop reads CASSPRQGFGSGANVLTF. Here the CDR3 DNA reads TGTGCCAGTAGTCCCCGACAGGGTTTCGGCTCTGGGGCCAACGTCCTGACTTTC. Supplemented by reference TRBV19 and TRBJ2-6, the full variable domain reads DGGITQSPKYLFRKEGQNVTLSCEQNLNHDAMYWYRQDPGQGLRLIYYSQIVNDFQKGDIAEGYSVSREKKESFPLTVTSAQKNPTAFYLCASSPRQGFGSGANVLTFGAGSRLTVL.

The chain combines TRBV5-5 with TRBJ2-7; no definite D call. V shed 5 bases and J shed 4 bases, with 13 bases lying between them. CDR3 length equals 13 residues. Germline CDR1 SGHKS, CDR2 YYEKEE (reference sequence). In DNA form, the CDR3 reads TGTGCCAGCAGTAGCTTATCTGGATACGAGCAGTACTTC. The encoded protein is CASSSLSGYEQYF.

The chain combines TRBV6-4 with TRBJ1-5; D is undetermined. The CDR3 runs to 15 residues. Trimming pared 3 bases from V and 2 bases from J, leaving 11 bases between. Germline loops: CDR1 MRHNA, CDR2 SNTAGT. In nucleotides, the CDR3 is TGTGCCAGCAGTGAATCGGTAACCGGCAATCAGCCCCAGCATTTT. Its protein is CASSESVTGNQPQHF.